This T cell receptor (beta chain) was found in a study of cytomegalovirus exposure and HLA in healthy donors. General study points: Most of the TCR beta V segments (in an earlier analysis) were productive either about 87% or about 30% of the time. Reportedly, TCR beta sequences accurately predicted HLA-A and HLA-B alleles in most subjects. TCR beta sequences numbering more than 15,000 were associated with HLA alleles at 0.05 false discovery rate in a later analysis.

It was with 60 Vbeta and 13 Jbeta primers that the PCR ran. Original processing methods: The count from a later analysis was 60 million to 85 million unique TCR beta chains, 9 million to 12 million of them shared. Sequencing used immunoSEQ multiplex PCR; TCRdb keeps in-frame clones, though not all of them. That table furnishes V, J and clone size, whereas the DNA furnished D and trimming. The sample shows fewer than 250,000 clones, roughly 80% of them seen only once. This clone was detected a few times. Antigen: not known. The same CDR3 can be traced to other DNA sequences in this sample. Germline CDR1 is MGHRA and CDR2 is YSYEKL. Deletions cut 8 bases from V and 5 bases from J, with 15 bases between. This CDR3 comprises 13 residues.

This TCR was recovered from a woman aged 25 to 39 in good health and CMV-seropositive. The rearrangement uses TRBV4-1 and TRBJ1-1; tentative D call: TRBD1 (5 bases). The sequencing input was PBMCs. CDR3 loop: CASAPGGSTEAFF. CDR3 nucleotide sequence: TGCGCCAGCGCCCCCGGGGGGTCTACTGAAGCTTTCTTT.